This TCR beta chain was profiled in a study of OX40 agonist ivuxolimab in advanced cancers. About the research overall: People in dose escalation had one of these cancers: hepatocellular carcinoma, melanoma, renal cell or head and neck cancer. General study points: Expanded clones belonging to CD8+ T cells outnumbered, on average, those of CD4+. Nonresponders included some who also had low normalized T-cell clonal expansion.

The CDR3 is made up of 16 amino acids. V gave up 4 bases and J gave up 2 bases; unmatched junction bases: 3. CDR1 SGHTA and CDR2 FQGNSA come from the germline V gene. Notes on this clone: Its antigen is not known.

Autoimmune disease history or systemic immunosuppression excluded patients. The repertoire was sequenced with immunoSEQ multiplex PCR; TCRdb's copy has only in-frame clones and lacks some. The sample contains about 96,000 clones, approximately 80% of which appear only once. This chain uses TRBV7-2 with TRBJ2-3, with 13 bases matching TRBD2. This material consisted of CD4+ or CD8+ T cells sorted from blood, taken in a trial of the OX40 agonist ivuxolimab. This TCR was recovered from an adult with an advanced solid tumor such as melanoma, head and neck, liver or kidney cancer. CDR3 coding DNA: TGTGCCAGCAGCTCGGGACTAGCGGGGAACACAGATACGCAGTATTTT. Its protein product is CASSSGLAGNTDTQYF.